This record covers a single T cell receptor beta chain. Its antigen is not yet known. No per-base quality is available; no much larger clone lies one base away. This sample stems from a study of T cell responses to AZD1222 COVID-19 vaccine (dated by TCRdb to about 2021). Broadly, across the study: AZD1222 recipients given second doses at about 4 weeks or at about 12 weeks were pooled, since spike-specific TCR depth and breadth were not found to differ between the two schedules. Enrollment into the trials was organized by age into subgroups of 18-55, 56-69 and 70-plus years, and those subgroups contained about 150, 27 and 61 TCR-sequenced participants, respectively. A total of 233 trial participants underwent TCR sequencing, of whom 200 to 220 received two doses of AZD1222 and some 26 received two doses of the MenACWY control vaccine.

The CDR3 regions of human TCRbeta chains were analyzed by immunosequencing. The original methods were these. TCRs in the repertoires were matched against a reference library of SARS-CoV-2-specific TCRs that had been generated with the MIRA antigen-specificity platform. Breadth was defined as the fraction of unique TCRs that were SARS-CoV-2-associated. Depth was defined as the fraction of total T cells that were SARS-CoV-2-associated. Using the MIRA data, each spike-specific TCR was assigned both to the spike region to which the TCR was reactive and to a CD4 or CD8 class. Log10-transformed breadth and depth values were compared by one-way ANOVA with Sidak's multiple comparisons tests. TCRdb obtained this table from immuneACCESS and retained in-frame rearrangements with V and J assigned. These tables miss some clones; where compared with another copy, unresolved V genes account for less than half of the shortfall, and the remainder is unexplained. V, J and clone size derive from that table, while D and trimming were established from the DNA sequence. The table for this sample lists roughly 100,000 clones; over 70% of them were counted only once. The ten largest make up 20% to 25% of the sample.

Reading the label with the study, this specimen's time point is: baseline before first vaccination. Vaccinee samples came from UK trials COV001 and COV002, including a single-blind randomized controlled phase 2/3 trial of AZD1222 (ChAdOx1 nCoV-19) in healthy adults. For TCRbeta chain sequencing, PBMC samples from trial participants were taken at day 0 and at day 28 after the second dose. Findings and caveats that apply to the study as a whole: The 56-69-year group was small, and its depth increase did not reach significance, likely because of low power. Reportedly, close to half of the unique spike-specific TCRs recognized epitopes lying outside the regions that are mutated in the B.1.351 and B.1.1.7 variants. Most participants were white British and females outnumbered males, and the authors suggested that clonal diversity may have been underestimated. A significant rise in spike-specific TCR breadth and depth was observed after two AZD1222 doses relative to day 0 and relative to MenACWY recipients. Vaccine-associated CD4 TCRs spanned the whole spike protein, with dominant responses in regions 160-218 and 743-854. Because no day 14 peak-response samples were available, the repertoires could be characterized only after the peak T cell response. Conclusions about previously exposed vaccinees are limited because only five to seven AZD1222 recipients were SARS-CoV-2 seropositive at baseline.

In the germline V gene, CDR1 corresponds to KGHSH and CDR2 to LQKENI. The germline ends are 11 bases apart after V is trimmed by 3 bases and J by 0 bases. The CDR3 contains 15 residues, cysteine and phenylalanine counted. Only the CDR3 portion is preserved as DNA: 45 bases, with reading frame beginning at the first base. This specimen consisted of peripheral blood, obtained on day 0 of AZD1222 vaccination. The clonotype comes from an adult in good health. Recombination joined TRBV18 with TRBJ1-2, with no confident D gene call. The sequenced DNA: TGTGCCAGCTCACCGACACAGCCCACTAACTATGGCTACACCTTC. It encodes CASSPTQPTNYGYTF.